This TCR beta chain was identified in a study of cytomegalovirus exposure and HLA in healthy donors. Notes on the study in general: What TCR beta sequences reportedly achieved was accurate prediction of HLA-A and HLA-B alleles in most subjects. HLA restriction was apparent for most CMV-associated TCR beta chains in a later analysis. A later analysis linked a missense DCLRE1C variant to TCR beta V- and J-gene trimming.

In regard to this clone: Its antigen is unidentified. The sample contains more than one DNA sequence encoding this CDR3.

13 Jbeta primers and 60 Vbeta primers were used for the PCR. TCRdb's table, derived via immunoSEQ multiplex PCR, lists solely in-frame clones and lacks some. The table lists around 200,000 clones, approximately 82% of them singletons. The junction had 3 bases not matched to a gene; V was cut back by 2 bases and J by 4 bases. The CDR3 length is 15 residues. Germline V CDR1 and CDR2: MNHNS, SASEGT. The V and J genes are TRBV6-1 and TRBJ1-3; 9 bases are a match to TRBD1. This receptor was taken from a woman in her forties in good health and CMV-seronegative. Material for sequencing was PBMCs. The CDR3 loop is CASSEPGQGGNTIYF. In DNA, the CDR3 is TGTGCCAGCAGTGAACCGGGACAGGGAGGAAACACCATATATTTT.